Below, one T cell receptor beta chain is given with its context. Its cognate antigen is unknown. This specimen belongs to a study of glioma-infiltrating T cells after dendritic cell vaccination. About the research overall: Samples are from glioblastoma patients in Phase I and II dendritic cell vaccine trials. Treatment, given 2003 to 2012, was autologous tumor lysate-pulsed dendritic cell vaccination. Study results and limitations: Survival was not directly related to TCR clonality in these patients.

Input was 2 ug genomic DNA, or all available if less. The data were produced by immunoSEQ multiplex PCR, yet TCRdb's version contains in-frame clones alone and is incomplete. This table holds 30,000 to 40,000 clones, around four fifths found once. Germline loops: CDR1 MGHRA, CDR2 YSYEKL. The CDR3 runs to 16 residues. Trimming shortened V by 2 bases and J by 7 bases, and 15 bases separated the two germline ends. The chain combines TRBV4-1 with TRBJ1-6, with a possible D match to TRBD1 (6 bases). The clonotype comes from a human donor with glioblastoma. This specimen consisted of blood, obtained before dendritic cell vaccination. CDR3 DNA: TGCGCCAGCAGCCAACCTTCTACAGGGCGGAATTCACCCCTCCACTTT. The encoded protein is CASSQPSTGRNSPLHF.